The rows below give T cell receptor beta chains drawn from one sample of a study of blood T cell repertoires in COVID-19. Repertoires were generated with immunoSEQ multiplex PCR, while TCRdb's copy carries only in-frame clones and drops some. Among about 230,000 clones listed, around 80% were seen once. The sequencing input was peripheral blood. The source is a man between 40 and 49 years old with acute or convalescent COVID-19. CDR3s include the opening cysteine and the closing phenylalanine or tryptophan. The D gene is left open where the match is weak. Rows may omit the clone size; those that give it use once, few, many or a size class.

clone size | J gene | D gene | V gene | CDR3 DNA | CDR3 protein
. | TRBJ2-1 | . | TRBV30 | TGTGCCTGGAGTACGGGCAGGGGTAACAATGAGCAGTTCTTC | CAWSTGRGNNEQFF
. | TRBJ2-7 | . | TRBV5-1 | TGCGCCAGCAGCAGGGACAATCACCCTAGCTCCTACGAGCAGTACTTC | CASSRDNHPSSYEQYF
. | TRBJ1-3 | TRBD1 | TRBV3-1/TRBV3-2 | TGTGCCAGCAGCCCCCGGGACAGGGGTGGAAACACCATATATTTT | CASSPRDRGGNTIYF
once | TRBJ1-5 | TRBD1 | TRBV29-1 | TGCAGCGTTGTGACAGGGTGGAATCAGCCCCAGCATTTT | CSVVTGWNQPQHF
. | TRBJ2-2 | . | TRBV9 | TGTGCCAGCAGCGTAGACAGGTTGACCGTGGCAGGGGAGCTGTTTTTT | CASSVDRLTVAGELFF
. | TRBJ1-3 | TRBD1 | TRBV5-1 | TGCGCCAGCAGCGTTGAATGGACAGGGGCTGGAAACACCATATATTTT | CASSVEWTGAGNTIYF
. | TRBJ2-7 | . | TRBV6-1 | TGTGCCAGCAGTGAACAGTTACGCGAGCAGTACTTC | CASSEQLREQYF
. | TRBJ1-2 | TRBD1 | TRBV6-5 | TGTGCCAGCAGCCGTGACAGGGACAGGGGCTACACCTTC | CASSRDRDRGYTF
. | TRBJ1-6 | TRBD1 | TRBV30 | TGTGCCTGGGGGACAGGGGAATCGTCACCCCTCCACTTT | CAWGTGESSPLHF
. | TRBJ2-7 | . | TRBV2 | TGTGCCAGCAATCCCCACTACGAGCAGTACTTC | CASNPHYEQYF
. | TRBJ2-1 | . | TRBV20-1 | TGCAGTGCTAGAAAGCGCCATGAGCAGTTCTTC | CSARKRHEQFF
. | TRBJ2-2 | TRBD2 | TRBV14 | TGTGCCAGCAGCCATCGTTTTCTGGTCCAGGGAGGGACCGGGGAGCTGTTTTTT | CASSHRFLVQGGTGELFF
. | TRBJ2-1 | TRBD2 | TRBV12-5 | TGTGCTAGTGGTTTGGTAAACGGGGGAGGGTCCTACTCCTACAATGAGCAGTTCTTC | CASGLVNGGGSYSYNEQFF
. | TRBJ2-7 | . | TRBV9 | TGTGCCAGCAGCGCCAGCGGGCAGGTCTACGAGCAGTACTTC | CASSASGQVYEQYF
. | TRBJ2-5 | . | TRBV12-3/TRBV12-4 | TGTGCCAGCAGTCGGGGGATCCAAGAGACCCAGTACTTC | CASSRGIQETQYF
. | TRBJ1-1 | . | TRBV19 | TGTGCCAGTAGTCCTCCGGGAGACACTGAAGCTTTCTTT | CASSPPGDTEAFF
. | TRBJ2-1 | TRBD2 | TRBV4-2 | TGTGCCAGCAGCCTGGCACTAGCGGGAGGGTTGCCGTTCTTC | CASSLALAGGLPFF
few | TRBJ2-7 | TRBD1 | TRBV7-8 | TGTGCCAGCAGCTTACGCGGACAGGGGGGTACCTACGAGCAGTACTTC | CASSLRGQGGTYEQYF
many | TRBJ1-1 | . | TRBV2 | TGTGCCAGCAGTGGGCGAAGGAGCACTGAAGCTTTCTTT | CASSGRRSTEAFF
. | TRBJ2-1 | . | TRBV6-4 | TGTGCCAGCAGTGAGGGCCGGCTGCCATACAATGAGCAGTTCTTC | CASSEGRLPYNEQFF
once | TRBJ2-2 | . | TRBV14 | TGTGCCAGCAGCATAGGAGGGGATGACACCGGGGAGCTGTTTTTT | CASSIGGDDTGELFF
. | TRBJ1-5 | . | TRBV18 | TGTGCCAGCTCGACGGGTAGCAATCAGCCCCAGCATTTT | CASSTGSNQPQHF
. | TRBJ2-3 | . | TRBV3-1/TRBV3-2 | TGTGCCAGCAGCCAAGGGGGCAATACGCAGTATTTT | CASSQGGNTQYF
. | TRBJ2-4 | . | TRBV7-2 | TGTGCCAGCAGCCGGGACTGGCTAGCCAAAAACATTCAGTACTTC | CASSRDWLAKNIQYF
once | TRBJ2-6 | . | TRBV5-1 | TGCGCCAGCAGCCCGACGCGGGGGGCCAACGTCCTGACTTTC | CASSPTRGANVLTF
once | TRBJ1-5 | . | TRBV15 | TGTGCCACCAGCAGGACAGGAGGAAATCAGCCCCAGCATTTT | CATSRTGGNQPQHF
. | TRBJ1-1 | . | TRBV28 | TGTGCCAGCAGTTTATTTAGGGGTGGGTCTTTCTTT | CASSLFRGGSFF
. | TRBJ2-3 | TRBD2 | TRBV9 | TGTGCCAGCAGCGTAGTGAGCGGGAGTAGCGCAGATACGCAGTATTTT | CASSVVSGSSADTQYF
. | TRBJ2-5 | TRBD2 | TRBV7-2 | TGTGCCAGCAGCTTGGTAGCGGGAGGGTCTCGGGAGACCCAGTACTTC | CASSLVAGGSRETQYF
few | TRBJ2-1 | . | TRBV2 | TGTGCCAGCAGTGTCCGTTTCTACAATGAGCAGTTCTTC | CASSVRFYNEQFF
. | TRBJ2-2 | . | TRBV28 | TGTGCCATTAGCCCATCGGGAAACACCGGGGAGCTGTTTTTT | CAISPSGNTGELFF
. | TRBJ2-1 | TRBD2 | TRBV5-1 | TGCGCCAGCAGCTTGGGTAGCGGGAGTCCTAGCGATGAGCAGTTCTTC | CASSLGSGSPSDEQFF
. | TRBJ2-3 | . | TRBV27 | TGTGCCAGCAGTTTACGATTGGGACTCACAGATACGCAGTATTTT | CASSLRLGLTDTQYF
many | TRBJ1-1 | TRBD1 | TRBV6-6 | TGTGCCAGCAGTGGATCCGGACAGGGGTACACTGAAGCTTTCTTT | CASSGSGQGYTEAFF
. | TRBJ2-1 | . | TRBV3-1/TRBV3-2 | TGTGCCAGCACCAGCTACAATGAGCAGTTCTTC | CASTSYNEQFF
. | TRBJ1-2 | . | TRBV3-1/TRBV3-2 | TGTGCCAGCAGACCTACTGGCAGGGGTTTTTCGAGCTACACCTTC | CASRPTGRGFSSYTF
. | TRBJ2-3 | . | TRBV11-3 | TGTGCCAGCAGCTTAGGGTTGGGGCTGATCGCAGATACGCAGTATTTT | CASSLGLGLIADTQYF
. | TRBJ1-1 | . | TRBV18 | TGTGCCAGCTCACCATGGAACGGAAGGACAGTCACTGAAGCTTTCTTT | CASSPWNGRTVTEAFF
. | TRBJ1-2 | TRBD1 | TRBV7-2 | TGTGCCAGCAGCAACGGACAGGGCGGCGACTACACCTTC | CASSNGQGGDYTF
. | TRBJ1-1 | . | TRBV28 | TGTGCCAGCAGGCTATCAGGGGTGTACACTGAAGCTTTCTTT | CASRLSGVYTEAFF
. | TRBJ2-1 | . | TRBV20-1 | TGCAGTGCTAGTTATAATGAGCAGTTCTTC | CSASYNEQFF
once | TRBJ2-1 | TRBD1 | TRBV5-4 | TGTGCCAGCAGCTTTCCACCGGGACAGGGCAATGAGCAGTTCTTC | CASSFPPGQGNEQFF
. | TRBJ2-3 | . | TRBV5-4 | TGTGCCAGCAGCTCAAAGAAAAACGGGGTCACAGATACGCAGTATTTT | CASSSKKNGVTDTQYF
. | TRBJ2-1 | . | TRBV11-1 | TGTGCCAGCAGCTTAGAACTTGTCGATGAGCAGTTCTTC | CASSLELVDEQFF
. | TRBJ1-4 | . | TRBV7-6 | TGTGCCAGCAGCCAAACAGTGGCTAATGAAAAACTGTTTTTT | CASSQTVANEKLFF
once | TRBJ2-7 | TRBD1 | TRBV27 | TGTGCCAGCAGTTTAAGGCAGGGGGCTTTCGAGCAGTACTTC | CASSLRQGAFEQYF